The sample holds many counts of the clone carrying this T cell receptor (beta chain). Its antigen is not identified. Source study methods: CDR3 was compared across clinicopathological groups, and the resulting differences were used to build a distant-metastasis classifier for papillary thyroid cancer. MiXCR reprocessed the PCR reads for TCRdb. The V and J calls, along with clone size, are taken from TCRdb and not from the paper's own processing. The table includes about 21,000 clones, 15% to 20% detected once. Each patient went into thyroid surgery without having received any treatment. V gave up 3 bases and J gave up 1 base, with 20 bases separating them. CDR3 size: 18 residues. In germline, CDR1 is MNHEY, CDR2 SMNVEV (reference sequence). This record belongs to a study of metastatic and nonmetastatic thyroid tumors. At the level of the study: It was across blood and tumor or nodule tissue from malignant and benign thyroid patients that repertoires were compared. Study-wide results and caveats: Within blood and tumor, benign nodules reportedly had significantly lower TCR beta diversity than malignant thyroid tumors did.

The clonotype comes from a male donor with papillary thyroid cancer or a benign thyroid nodule (not recorded which). Some clones in this sample may be carry-over from other donors' samples. The rearrangement links TRBV27 to TRBJ2-3; D may be TRBD1 (8 bases). The sequencing input was blood. This chain's CDR3 is CASSLDRVGLAGTDTQYF. The CDR3 nucleotides read TGTGCCAGCAGTTTGGACAGGGTAGGGCTAGCGGGCACAGATACGCAGTATTTT.